The sequence of this T cell receptor beta chain was determined in a study of control samples from healthy donors and cancer patients. Germline V lookup: CDR1 LGHDT, CDR2 YNNKEL (reference sequence). With 5 bases clipped from V and 7 bases from J, the junction kept 10 bases outside the gene matches. This CDR3 has 14 amino acids. TCRdb keeps only in-frame clones here, not all; method: immunoSEQ multiplex PCR. The sample includes 70,000 to 75,000 clones, roughly 91% of them seen just once. The origin of this receptor is a man in his fifties or sixties with lung cancer. V gene TRBV3-1 (or the pseudogene TRBV3-2) combines with J gene TRBJ2-7; 8 bases fit TRBD1. The specimen was PBMCs. The CDR3 nucleotides are TGTGCCAGCAGCTCCCGGACAGGGTTGAGGGAGCAGTACTTC. Protein sequence: CASSSRTGLREQYF.